Below are 5 T cell receptor beta chains sequenced from a single sample in a study of vaccination and CD4 T cells after COVID-19. Cultured CD4+ T-cell DNA underwent Oncomine TCR Beta short-read sequencing. TCRdb itself ran the PCR reads through MiXCR, one entry per CDR3 protein. The repertoire holds approximately 7,000 distinct CDR3 sequences, about 41% seen once, with 34% in the top ten. Treatment described: approximately nine-day PBMC culture with coronavirus spike peptide pools or control peptides (ViraFEST assay). The collection of CD4+ T cells from the unexposed donor took place before the COVID-19 pandemic (2011-2018). Their antigens remain unidentified. The specimen sequenced was CD4+ T cells from blood, cultured in vitro. The receptors come from a human donor in good health.

The CDR3 DNA reads as TGTGCCAGCACGCGGGGGCCGGGGGAGACCCAGTACTTC. Amino acids: CASTRGPGETQYF. The chain has TRBV2 and TRBJ2-5; TRBD2 is a possible D gene (7 bases). Trimming removed 7 bases from V and 5 bases from J, with 14 bases in between. CDR1 is SNHLY and CDR2 is FYNNEI in the germline V gene. The CDR3 spans 13 residues.

This clonotype appeared a few times. The rearrangement joins TRBV27 to TRBJ1-6; TRBD1 agrees at 12 bases. The CDR3 is 17 amino acids. V shed 2 bases and J 9 bases; nucleotides not matched to a gene: 8. Per the germline V gene, CDR1 is MNHEY and CDR2 is SMNVEV (reference sequence). The CDR3 is CASSLRGQGAVGSPLHF. CDR3 nucleotide sequence: TGTGCCAGCAGTTTACGGGGACAGGGGGCGGTTGGTTCACCCCTCCACTTT.

J is TRBJ1-5 and V is TRBV6-5; tentatively, D is TRBD1 (5 bases). CDR1 is MNHEY, CDR2 SVGAGI, per germline. V shed 0 bases and J shed 6 bases, with 9 bases lying between them. The CDR3 consists of 14 residues. The CDR3, as DNA: TGTGCCAGCAGTTACTCGACAGAGGTTCAGCCCCAGCATTTT. Its protein is CASSYSTEVQPQHF.

The chain combines TRBV25-1 with TRBJ2-5, with 7 bases identical to TRBD2. The junction had 3 bases not matched to a gene; V was cut back by 1 base and J by 1 base. The CDR3 is 15 amino acids. Germline V gene lookup returns CDR1 MGHDK and CDR2 SYGVNS. Written as DNA, the CDR3 is TGTGCCAGCAGTGAATGGGGGGGGGGCCAAGAGACCCAGTACTTC. This encodes CASSEWGGGQETQYF.

Details on this clonotype: One end of the junction is discordant with germline, which a read error may explain. The rearrangement joins TRBV7-7 to TRBJ2-2; D is ambiguous. The germline V gene encodes CDR1 SSHAT and CDR2 FNYEAQ (reference sequence). CDR3 length equals 13 residues. The CDR3 here is CASSIQDTGELFF. DNA for the CDR3: TGTGCTAGCAGCATACAAGACACCGGGGAGCTGTTTTTT.